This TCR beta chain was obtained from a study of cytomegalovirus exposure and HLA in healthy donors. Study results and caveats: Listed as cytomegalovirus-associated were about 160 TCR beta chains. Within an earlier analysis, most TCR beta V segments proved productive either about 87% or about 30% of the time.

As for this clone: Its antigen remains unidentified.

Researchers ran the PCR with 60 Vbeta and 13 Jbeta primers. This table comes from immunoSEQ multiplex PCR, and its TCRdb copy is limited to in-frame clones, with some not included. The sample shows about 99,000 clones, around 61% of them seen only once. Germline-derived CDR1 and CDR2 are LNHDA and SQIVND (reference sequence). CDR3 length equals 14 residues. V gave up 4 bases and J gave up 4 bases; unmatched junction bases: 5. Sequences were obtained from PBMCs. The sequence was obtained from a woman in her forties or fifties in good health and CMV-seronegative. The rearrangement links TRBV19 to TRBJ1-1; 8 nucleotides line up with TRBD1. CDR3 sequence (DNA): TGTGCCAGTAGTACTTGGACAGGGATCACTGAAGCTTTCTTT. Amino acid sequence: CASSTWTGITEAFF.